This T cell receptor beta chain was recovered during a study of Ad26.COV2.S vaccination and SARS-CoV-2 variants. Study as a whole: Intramuscularly, Ad26.COV2.S was given either once or twice, 56 days apart.

The CDR3 sequence is 14 residues long. Germline V lookup: CDR1 MGHRA, CDR2 YSYEKL. V was clipped by 5 bases and J by 2 bases, with 13 bases between them. The assay was immunoSEQ multiplex PCR, and TCRdb's table has in-frame clones only and misses some. Among more than 400,000 clones listed, roughly 87% were seen once. As regards this clone: The antigen remains undetermined.

Specified treatment: some 19 received Ad26.COV2.S at low or high dose, single or two shots; roughly five received placebo; per-sample allocation not given. Specimens were obtained on day 63 following the first vaccine or placebo injection. At a Boston site, the person donating was an adult of 18-55 years. Study-wide points: The TCR breadth and depth analyses may have produced an underestimate of total T cell responses. Substantial breadth was reported for post-vaccination spike-specific CD8+ and CD4+ T cells.

The source was peripheral blood, collected in a trial of Ad26.COV2.S vaccine versus placebo. V and J are TRBV4-1 and TRBJ2-7; either TRBD1 or TRBD2 may supply D (6 bases each). The source is a person between 18 and 65 years old who received the Ad26.COV2.S COVID-19 vaccine or a placebo. The CDR3 spells CASSALGGAYEQYF. DNA of the CDR3: TGCGCCAGCAGCGCTCTCGGGGGCGCCTACGAGCAGTACTTC.